The 8 T cell receptor beta chains presented below share a single source sample, sequenced in a study of blood T cells in healthy people across ages. Next came a second PCR, run for about 6 to 12 cycles, which used a sample-barcoded 5' primer along with a J-beta primer mix. TCRdb passed the 5' RACE reads through MiXCR, listing each CDR3 protein once. This table has fewer than 2,000,000 distinct CDR3 sequences, about 31% appearing once. Sequencing used blood. The source of these receptors is a woman in her 30s in good health.

This sequence joins TRBV20-1 and TRBJ2-1, with TRBD2 as a possible D gene (5 bases). The length of the CDR3 is 14 residues. Germline V CDR1 and CDR2: DFQATT, SNEGSKA (reference sequence). Trimming pared 6 bases from V and 4 bases from J, leaving 16 bases between. CDR3 sequence reads: CSAPYTTRYNEQFF. CDR3 sequence (DNA): TGCAGTGCCCCGTATACTACTAGGTACAATGAGCAGTTCTTC.

The chain joins TRBV4-2 to TRBJ2-7; the match to TRBD2 covers 11 bases. CDR1 LGHNA and CDR2 YNFKEQ come from the germline V gene. Trimming at V came to 2 bases and at J to 0 bases, leaving 18 bases not matched to a gene. This CDR3 has 21 residues. The CDR3 spells CASSQFWGVGLAGGSSYEQYF. CDR3 DNA sequence: TGTGCCAGCAGCCAATTCTGGGGGGTCGGGCTAGCGGGGGGAAGCTCCTACGAGCAGTACTTC.

This clonotype showed up just a few times. This chain uses TRBV20-1 with TRBJ1-2; perhaps TRBD1 as D (6 bases). The CDR3 runs 13 residues. The V and J ends lost 4 bases and 5 bases respectively, with 14 bases between them. CDR1 and CDR2 from the germline V gene are DFQATT and SNEGSKA (reference sequence). CDR3 in DNA: TGCAGTGCTACCTCACAGGGAATGTATGGCTACACCTTC. Translating it yields CSATSQGMYGYTF.

V gene TRBV28 combines with J gene TRBJ2-2, with D unresolved. CDR3 length: 16 residues. V lost 5 bases and J 1 base, leaving 14 bases between the germline ends. Looked up from germline, CDR1 is MDHEN and CDR2 is SYDVKM. CDR3 sequence: CASSGPRTGNTGELFF. The CDR3 coding sequence is TGTGCCAGCAGTGGGCCAAGGACGGGGAACACCGGGGAGCTGTTTTTT.

The chain uses TRBV5-1 and TRBJ2-4; 8 nucleotides match TRBD1. TRBJ2-7 matches the DNA end more closely, so the J call is doubtful. Germline V lookup: CDR1 SGHRS, CDR2 YFSETQ. This CDR3 is 16 amino acids long. CDR3 amino acids: CASSWRGTGSSYEQYF. CDR3 nucleotides: TGCGCCAGCAGCTGGCGCGGGACAGGAAGCTCCTACGAGCAGTACTTC.

This clonotype was seen more than once but under ten times. The chain has TRBV7-9 and TRBJ2-5; D unresolved. Matching the DNA end better, TRBJ2-7 makes the J call doubtful. The CDR3 is made up of 14 amino acids. Germline CDR1 and CDR2: SEHNR and FQNEAQ (reference sequence). The CDR3 DNA reads as TGTGCCAGCAGCCTTTCCACCAGGACCTACGAGCAGTACTTC. Its protein is CASSLSTRTYEQYF.

On this clonotype itself: A much larger clone lies a single base off, so this may be a read error. The chain links TRBV20-1 to TRBJ2-2; the match to TRBD2 covers 7 bases. This CDR3 comprises 15 residues. Germline V gene data show CDR1 as DFQATT and CDR2 as SNEGSKA (reference sequence). For the CDR3, the DNA is TGCAGTGCTAGAGATGGCGGGAGAAGCACCGGGGAGCGGTTTTTT. Amino acid sequence: CSARDGGRSTGERFF.

The rearrangement joins TRBV7-6 to TRBJ1-6, with D possibly matching TRBD1 (5 bases). V was trimmed by 1 base and J by 6 bases, leaving 10 bases between them. CDR3 size: 15 residues. Germline-derived CDR1 and CDR2 are SGHVS and FNYEAQ. CDR3 DNA: TGTGCCAGCAGCTTAGAAGGGGACCCTAATTCACCCCTCCACTTT. This translates into CASSLEGDPNSPLHF. The full variable domain, completed using reference TRBV7-6 and TRBJ1-6, is GAGVSQSPRYKVTKRGQDVALRCDPISGHVSLYWYRQALGQGPEFLTYFNYEAQQDKSGLPNDRFSAERPEGSISTLTIQRTEQRDSAMYRCASSLEGDPNSPLHFGNGTRLTVT.